This record looks at one T cell receptor (beta chain) sequence and its context. This clonotype showed up just a few times. It has no known antigen specificity. It has no much larger one-base neighbor in the sample; base qualities were not kept. The data were obtained in a study of response to subunit inactivated influenza vaccine (dated by TCRdb to 2016 to 2019). About the full investigation: Deep quantitative T cell receptor repertoire profiling was used in the study to track responses to a trivalent subunit inactivated influenza vaccine.

The investigation overall reported the following: It was suggested by the authors that each seasonal influenza vaccination may recruit only a limited number of new T cells.

V drops 1 base and J drops 3 bases, leaving 6 bases in between. From a lookup of the germline V gene (reference sequence), CDR1 and CDR2 are LNHNV and YYDKDF. The CDR3 starts with the cysteine, ends with the phenylalanine, and has 14 residues. The retained sequence is limited to the CDR3, 42 bases, with the frame set at the first base. Libraries were made using RT-PCR. These reads were obtained on an Illumina HiSeq 2500. TCRdb reanalyzed the raw reads on its own, using fastp at Q25 for trimming and MiXCR for clone calling, and kept in-frame beta chains. Rows matching on CDR3 protein sequence are summarized as one entry with the most common DNA and genes. Here the sample has over 150,000 distinct CDR3 sequences; 9.5% to 12% occur a single time. 35% to 40% of the sample lies in the top ten.

This TCR was recovered from a man in his fifties or sixties who received an inactivated influenza vaccine. Donor details come from another sample of the same person, matched by shared clones. The sequenced sample was CD8+ T cells sorted from PBMCs, obtained roughly 24 months after vaccination. Recombination joined TRBV15 with TRBJ2-2, with no reliable assignment of the D segment. The CDR3 here reads CATSRVGYTGELFF. At the DNA level, the sequence is TGTGCCACCAGCAGAGTGGGGTACACCGGGGAGCTGTTTTTT.